This T cell receptor (beta chain) was sequenced in a study of T cell clusters in autoimmune cytopenias. Each sample's input was 250 ng genomic DNA, roughly 40,000 genome equivalents. This CDR3 is 18 amino acids long. Looked up from germline, CDR1 is DFQATT and CDR2 is SNEGSKA (reference sequence). For this clonotype: The antigen is undetermined.

The study's findings and limits: TRB repertoire shifts in secondary cytopenia and chronic lymphocytic leukemia mostly reflected lymphoma, not autoimmunity. Clustering suggested that physiological T cell clusters were missing in primary autoimmune cytopenia patients. The T cell clusters came from computational analysis alone and lack functional validation. Exclusive TRB clusters were approximately 2.9-fold more numerous in healthy donors than in active autoimmune hepatitis.

Multiplex touch-down PCR amplified TRB using TRB-A and TRB-B pools in one tube. TCRdb derives one entry per CDR3 protein from the multiplex PCR reads, leaving out DNA. This sample's table reports 5,500 to 8,500 distinct CDR3 sequences. Sequencing input: peripheral blood. The receptor was isolated from a human donor with an autoimmune cytopenia or autoimmune hepatitis (not recorded which). The rearrangement joins TRBV20-1 to TRBJ2-1; without DNA, the TCRdb call of TRBD2 cannot be checked. The CDR3 reads CSARDHERGGPSYNEQFF.